This TCR beta chain was documented in a study of shared T cell receptors in the human thymus. Assay used: immunoSEQ multiplex PCR; TCRdb lists only in-frame clones, some missing. The sample contains approximately 580,000 clones, around 82% of which appear only once. These same records also appear under a second study, on human thymus T cells. Per that paper: Donors consisted of healthy Finnish infants (having corrective surgery for congenital heart defects). Corrective cardiac operations yielded the resected thymus tissue. Gene usage for V and J segments appeared biased in thymic and blood repertoires. Thymic TCR repertoires of unrelated people reportedly overlapped highly.

The receptor was isolated from a boy under three years old with a congenital heart defect. The sequencing sample was made of thymocytes.

CDR3 bases: TGTGCCAGCAGACCTCCAGGGTTCGGGACCCAGTACTTC. Its translation: CASRPPGFGTQYF. J is TRBJ2-5 and V is TRBV6-5; tentatively, D is TRBD1 (5 bases). V lost 6 bases to trimming and J lost 7 bases, with 15 bases between them. Germline loops: CDR1 MNHEY, CDR2 SVGAGI. There are 13 residues in the CDR3.